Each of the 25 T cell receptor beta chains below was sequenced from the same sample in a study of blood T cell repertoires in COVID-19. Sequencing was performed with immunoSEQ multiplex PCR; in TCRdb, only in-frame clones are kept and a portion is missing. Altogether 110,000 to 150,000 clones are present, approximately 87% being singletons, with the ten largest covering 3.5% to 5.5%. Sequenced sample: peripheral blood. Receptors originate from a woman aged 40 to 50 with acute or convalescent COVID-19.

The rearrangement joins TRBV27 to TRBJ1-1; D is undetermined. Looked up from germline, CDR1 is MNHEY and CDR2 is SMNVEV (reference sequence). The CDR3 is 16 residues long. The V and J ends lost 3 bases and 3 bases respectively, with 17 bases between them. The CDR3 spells CASSFSEGMGYTEAFF. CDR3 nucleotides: TGTGCCAGCAGTTTTTCGGAGGGAATGGGATACACTGAAGCTTTCTTT.

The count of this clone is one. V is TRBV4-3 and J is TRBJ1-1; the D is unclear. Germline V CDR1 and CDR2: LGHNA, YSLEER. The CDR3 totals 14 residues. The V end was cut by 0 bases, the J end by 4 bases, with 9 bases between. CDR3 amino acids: CASSQDLASTEAFF. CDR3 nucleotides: TGCGCCAGCAGCCAAGATCTTGCGAGCACTGAAGCTTTCTTT.

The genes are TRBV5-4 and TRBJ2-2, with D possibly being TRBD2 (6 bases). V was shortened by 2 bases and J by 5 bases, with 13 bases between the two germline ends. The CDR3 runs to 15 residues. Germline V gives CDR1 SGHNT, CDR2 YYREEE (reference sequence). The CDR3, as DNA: TGTGCCAGCAGCTTTAAGGGAGGCAGGACCGGGGAGCTGTTTTTT. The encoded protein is CASSFKGGRTGELFF. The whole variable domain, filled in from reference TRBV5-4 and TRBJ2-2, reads ETGVTQSPTHLIKTRGQQVTLRCSSQSGHNTVSWYQQALGQGPQFIFQYYREEENGRGNFPPRFSGLQFPNYSSELNVNALELDDSALYLCASSFKGGRTGELFFGEGSRLTVL.

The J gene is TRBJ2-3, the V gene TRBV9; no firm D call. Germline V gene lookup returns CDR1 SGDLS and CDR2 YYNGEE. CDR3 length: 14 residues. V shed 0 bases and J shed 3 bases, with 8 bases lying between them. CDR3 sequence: CASSVGRPTDTQYF. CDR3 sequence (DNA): TGTGCCAGCAGCGTAGGCAGGCCGACAGATACGCAGTATTTT.

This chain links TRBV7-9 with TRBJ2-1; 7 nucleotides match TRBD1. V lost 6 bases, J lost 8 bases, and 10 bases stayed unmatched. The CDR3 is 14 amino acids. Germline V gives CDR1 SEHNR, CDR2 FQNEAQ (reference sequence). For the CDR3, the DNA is TGTGCCAGCAGTTCCAGACAGGGTTGGGATGAGCAGTTCTTC. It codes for CASSSRQGWDEQFF.

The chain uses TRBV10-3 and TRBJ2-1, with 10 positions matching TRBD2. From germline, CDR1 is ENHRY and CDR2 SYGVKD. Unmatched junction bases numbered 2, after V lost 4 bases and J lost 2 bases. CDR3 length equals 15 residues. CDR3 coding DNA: TGTGCCATCAGTGGGACTAGCGGTACCTACAATGAGCAGTTCTTC. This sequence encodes CAISGTSGTYNEQFF.

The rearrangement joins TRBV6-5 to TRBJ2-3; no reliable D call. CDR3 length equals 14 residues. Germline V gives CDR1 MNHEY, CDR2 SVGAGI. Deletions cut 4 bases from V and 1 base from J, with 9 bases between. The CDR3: CASSLGSRTDTQYF. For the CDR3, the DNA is TGTGCCAGCAGTTTGGGCAGCCGCACAGATACGCAGTATTTT.

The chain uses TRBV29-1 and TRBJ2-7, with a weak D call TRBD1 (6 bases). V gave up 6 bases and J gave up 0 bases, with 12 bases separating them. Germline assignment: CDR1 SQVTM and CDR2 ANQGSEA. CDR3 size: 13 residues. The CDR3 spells CSVMTDSSYEQYF. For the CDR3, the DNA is TGCAGCGTGATGACGGACAGCTCCTACGAGCAGTACTTC.

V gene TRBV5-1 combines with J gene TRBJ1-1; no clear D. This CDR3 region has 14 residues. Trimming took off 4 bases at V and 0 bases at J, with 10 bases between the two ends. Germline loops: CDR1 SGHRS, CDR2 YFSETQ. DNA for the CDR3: TGCGCCAGCAGCCCCCGGGGTCTGAACACTGAAGCTTTCTTT. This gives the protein CASSPRGLNTEAFF. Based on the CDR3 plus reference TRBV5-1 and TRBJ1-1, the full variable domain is KAGVTQTPRYLIKTRGQQVTLSCSPISGHRSVSWYQQTPGQGLQFLFEYFSETQRNKGNFPGRFSGRQFSNSRSEMNVSTLELGDSALYLCASSPRGLNTEAFFGQGTRLTVV.

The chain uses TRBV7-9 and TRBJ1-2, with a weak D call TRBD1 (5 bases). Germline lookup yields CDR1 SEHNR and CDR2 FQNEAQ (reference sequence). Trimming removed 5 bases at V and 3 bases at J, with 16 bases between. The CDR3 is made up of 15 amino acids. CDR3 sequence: CASSPSQGPDYGYTF. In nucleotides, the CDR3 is TGTGCCAGCAGCCCCTCTCAGGGCCCGGACTATGGCTACACCTTC.

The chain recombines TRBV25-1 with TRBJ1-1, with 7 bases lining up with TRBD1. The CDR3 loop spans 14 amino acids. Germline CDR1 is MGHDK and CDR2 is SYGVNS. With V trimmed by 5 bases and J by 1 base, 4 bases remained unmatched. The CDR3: CASSSPGGNTEAFF. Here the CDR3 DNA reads TGTGCCAGCAGTTCCCCAGGGGGGAACACTGAAGCTTTCTTT.

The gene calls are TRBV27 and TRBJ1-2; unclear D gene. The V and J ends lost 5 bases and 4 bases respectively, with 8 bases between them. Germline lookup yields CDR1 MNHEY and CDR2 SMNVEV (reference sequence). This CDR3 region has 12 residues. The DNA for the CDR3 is TGTGCCAGCAGTCCTAGCCTCTATGGCTACACCTTC. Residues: CASSPSLYGYTF.

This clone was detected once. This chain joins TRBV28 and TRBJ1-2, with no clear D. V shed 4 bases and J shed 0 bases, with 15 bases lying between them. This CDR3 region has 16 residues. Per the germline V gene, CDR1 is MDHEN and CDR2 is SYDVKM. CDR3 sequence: CASSSAGWASNYGYTF. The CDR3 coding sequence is TGTGCCAGCAGTTCCGCCGGTTGGGCCTCTAACTATGGCTACACCTTC.

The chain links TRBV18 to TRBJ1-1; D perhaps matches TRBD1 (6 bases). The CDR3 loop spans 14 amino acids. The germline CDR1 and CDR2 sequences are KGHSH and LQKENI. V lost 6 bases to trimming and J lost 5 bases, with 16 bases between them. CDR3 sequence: CASSGMQGWTEAFF. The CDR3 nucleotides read TGTGCCAGCTCTGGCATGCAGGGGTGGACTGAAGCTTTCTTT.

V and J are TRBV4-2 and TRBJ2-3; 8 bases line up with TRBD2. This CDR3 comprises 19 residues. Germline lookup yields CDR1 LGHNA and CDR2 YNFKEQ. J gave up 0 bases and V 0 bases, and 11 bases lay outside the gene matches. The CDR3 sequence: CASSQEGLVAGTSTDTQYF. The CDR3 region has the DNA TGTGCCAGCAGCCAAGAGGGATTAGTAGCGGGGACTAGCACAGATACGCAGTATTTT.

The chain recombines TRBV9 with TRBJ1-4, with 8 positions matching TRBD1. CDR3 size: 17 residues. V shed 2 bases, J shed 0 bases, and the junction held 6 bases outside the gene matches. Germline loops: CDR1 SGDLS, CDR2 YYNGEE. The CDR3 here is CASSVRDRTSTNEKLFF. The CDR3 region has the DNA TGTGCCAGCAGCGTCCGGGACAGGACCTCAACTAATGAAAAACTGTTTTTT.

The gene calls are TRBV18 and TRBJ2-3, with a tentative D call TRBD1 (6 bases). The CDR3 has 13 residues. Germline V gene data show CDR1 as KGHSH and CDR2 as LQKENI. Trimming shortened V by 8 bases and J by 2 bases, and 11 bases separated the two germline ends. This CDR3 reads CASAQGFTDTQYF. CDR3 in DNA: TGTGCCAGCGCCCAGGGGTTCACAGATACGCAGTATTTT.

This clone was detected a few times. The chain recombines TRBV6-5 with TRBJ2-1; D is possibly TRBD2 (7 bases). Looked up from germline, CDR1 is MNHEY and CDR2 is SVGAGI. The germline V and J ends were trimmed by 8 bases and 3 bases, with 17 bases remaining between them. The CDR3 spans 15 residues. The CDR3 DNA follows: TGTGCCAGCGAGAACAGGAGGGGGGGCTACAATGAGCAGTTCTTC. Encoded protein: CASENRRGGYNEQFF.

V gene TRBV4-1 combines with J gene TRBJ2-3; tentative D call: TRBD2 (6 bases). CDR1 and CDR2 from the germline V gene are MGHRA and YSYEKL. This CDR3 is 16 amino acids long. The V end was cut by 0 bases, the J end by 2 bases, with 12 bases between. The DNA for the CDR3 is TGCGCCAGCAGCCAAGAAACGGGAGTCCCCACAGATACGCAGTATTTT. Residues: CASSQETGVPTDTQYF.

Here the CDR3 reads CASSPETAGSSNQPQHF. The CDR3 nucleotides are TGTGCCAGCAGCCCGGAGACCGCAGGGTCCTCAAATCAGCCCCAGCATTTT. J is TRBJ1-5 and V is TRBV11-3; the D gene is possibly TRBD1 (5 bases). Germline V gene sequence: CDR1 SGHNT, CDR2 YENEEA. CDR3 length: 17 amino acids. V lost 5 bases to trimming and J lost 4 bases, with 21 bases between them.

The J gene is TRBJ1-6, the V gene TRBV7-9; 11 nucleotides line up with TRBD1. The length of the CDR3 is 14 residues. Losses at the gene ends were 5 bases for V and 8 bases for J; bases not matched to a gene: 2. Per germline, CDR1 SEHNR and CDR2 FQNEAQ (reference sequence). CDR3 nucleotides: TGTGCCAGCAGCGCGGGACAGGGGGATTCACCCCTCCACTTT. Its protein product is CASSAGQGDSPLHF. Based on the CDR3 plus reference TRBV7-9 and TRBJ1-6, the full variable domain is DTGVSQNPRHKITKRGQNVTFRCDPISEHNRLYWYRQTLGQGPEFLTYFQNEAQLEKSRLLSDRFSAERPKGSFSTLEIQRTEQGDSAMYLCASSAGQGDSPLHFGNGTRLTVT.

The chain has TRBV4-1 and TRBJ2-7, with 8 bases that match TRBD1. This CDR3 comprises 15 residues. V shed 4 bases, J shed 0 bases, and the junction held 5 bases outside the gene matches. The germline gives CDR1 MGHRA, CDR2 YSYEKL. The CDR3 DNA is TGCGCCAGCAGCCTGGGACAGGTCAGCTCCTACGAGCAGTACTTC. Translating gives CASSLGQVSSYEQYF.

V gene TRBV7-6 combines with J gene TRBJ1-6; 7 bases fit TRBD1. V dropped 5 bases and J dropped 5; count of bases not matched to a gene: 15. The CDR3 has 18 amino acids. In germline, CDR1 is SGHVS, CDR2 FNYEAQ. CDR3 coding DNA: TGTGCCAGCAGCCCTACCAGTCGGACAGGATGGAATAATTCACCCCTCCACTTT. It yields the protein CASSPTSRTGWNNSPLHF.

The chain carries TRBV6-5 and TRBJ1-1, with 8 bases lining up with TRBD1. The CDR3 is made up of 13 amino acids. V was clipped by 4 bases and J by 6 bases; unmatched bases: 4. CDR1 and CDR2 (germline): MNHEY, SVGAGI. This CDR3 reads CASSSGGASEAFF. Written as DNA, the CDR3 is TGTGCCAGCAGTTCAGGGGGCGCCTCTGAAGCTTTCTTT.

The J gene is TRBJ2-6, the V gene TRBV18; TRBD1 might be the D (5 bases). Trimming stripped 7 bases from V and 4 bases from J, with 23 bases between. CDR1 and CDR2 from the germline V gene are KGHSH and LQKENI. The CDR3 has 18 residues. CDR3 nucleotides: TGTGCCAGCTGGGGCAGGGTCGCAAGTAAGTCCGGGGCCAACGTCCTGACTTTC. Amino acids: CASWGRVASKSGANVLTF.